The source of this TCR beta chain is a study of CD8+ T cells in alopecia areata (dated by TCRdb to the late 2010s). The study in broad terms: Treated patients were enrolled in an open-label pilot trial of oral tofacitinib, 5 to 10 mg twice daily, for moderate-to-severe alopecia areata. Patients received tofacitinib for 6 to 18 months and were then followed off drug for 6 months to check for delayed response and recurrence. Disease severity in treated patients was measured with the SALT score, which quantifies the percentage of affected scalp surface area. To study T cell clonal expansion in alopecia areata, the researchers applied high-throughput TCRbeta sequencing to both the C3H/HeJ mouse model and human patients. Human TCRbeta sequencing covered scalp tissue and sorted CD4+ and CD8+ peripheral blood T cells from patchy and totalis/universalis alopecia areata patients and healthy controls. Tofacitinib-treated patients had biopsies at baseline and at 4 and 24 weeks of treatment, with a later scalp biopsy in several patients. Clonality in the scalp was compared among normal scalp (n=4), patchy alopecia areata scalp (n=8), and alopecia totalis/universalis scalp (n=8). RNA came from the PAXgene miRNA kit for fixed scalp, the miRNeasy kit for PBMCs, and the RNeasy kit for mouse skin. TCRbeta CDR3 regions were amplified by immunoSEQ multiplex PCR with 35 Vbeta forward and 13 Jbeta reverse primers. Results and caveats for the whole study, not just this receptor: Shared TCR sequences between patients were less evident than in mice, which may be partly attributable to HLA diversity in the patient population. Tofacitinib significantly decreased scalp clonality and the number of expanded CD8+ clones among the top 100 scalp clones. Because the treated cohort was small and included a single nonresponder, larger studies are needed to assess links between baseline CD8+ expansion and response. During tofacitinib treatment, many expanded lesional clones stuck around in both scalp and blood, and this persistence may partly explain why relapse happens after treatment is stopped. Unlike mouse skin, which is dominated by gammadelta T cells, normal human skin has resident alphabeta T cells that are also sequenced, and this complicates analysis of the scalp TCR repertoire. Higher clonality and more expanded CD8+ clones were observed in lesional scalp than in normal scalp, particularly in alopecia totalis/universalis, a finding suggestive of antigenic drive.

Notes on this clone: There is no known antigen for this receptor. Base qualities are not at hand, and no much larger clone is one base apart.

The intended sense of this specimen's time point label: four to five weeks on oral tofacitinib. The treatment or condition tag for this specimen amounts to: oral pan-JAK inhibitor, 5-10 mg twice daily. Lesional scalp punch biopsies and peripheral blood were obtained from alopecia areata patients. PBMCs were separated by density centrifugation and stained for CD3, CD4 and CD8, after which CD4+ and CD8+ T cells were sorted on a FACSAria. The library was generated by the immunoSEQ multiplex PCR assay. For TCR sequencing, RNA was extracted from every sample and reverse transcribed into cDNA to serve as template. First-strand cDNA was synthesized using SuperScript III with a 2:1 mix of oligo-dT and random hexamers. A synthetic immune receptor repertoire was used to assess amplification bias, and residual bias was removed computationally. On the authors' methods: Raw reads were preprocessed to remove errors, and CDR3 was defined by IMGT conventions from the conserved cysteine to phenylalanine. Clonality was computed by normalizing Shannon entropy by log2 of the number of productive unique TCRs and subtracting the result from 1. Whether scalp clones were CD4 or CD8 was inferred by matching scalp TCRbeta sequences against CD4 and CD8 repertoires sorted from blood. The clones in this table, taken by TCRdb from immuneACCESS, are in-frame only. Not every clone is retained; where verified, under half of the shortfall comes from an unresolved V gene, and the cause of the rest is unknown. Clonal size and the V and J genes are those of that table, whereas D and trimming came from the DNA. The sample data list around 200,000 clones, and 50% to 60% of these were observed just once. Roughly 0.7% of the sample is taken by the ten largest.

This receptor was taken from a human donor with alopecia areata. Sample: CD4+ T cells sorted from blood, taken at week 4, from a patient treated with tofacitinib.

The DNA sequence is given as TGTGCCAGCAGCTGGACTAGCGGGCCGTACGAGCAGTACTTC. Translated, this gives CASSWTSGPYEQYF. The rearranged segments are TRBV2 and TRBJ2-7, with 11 middle bases fitting TRBD2. The CDR3 sequence holds 14 residues, the cysteine and phenylalanine included. Here the CDR3 DNA is all that survives: 42 bases in frame from base 1. Sequences SNHLY (CDR1) and FYNNEI (CDR2) are obtained from the germline V gene. Germline trimming amounts to 6 bases on V and 4 bases on J, with 5 as the count of junction bases outside the gene matches.